Shown below are 25 T cell receptor beta chains from a single sample sequenced in a study of T cell responses to AZD1222 COVID-19 vaccine. Measured with immunoSEQ multiplex PCR; TCRdb has only the in-frame clones, and not every one. Here the sample spans roughly 150,000 clones, 94% being singletons. Sequenced here: peripheral blood, sampled 28 days after the second AZD1222 dose. The receptors derive from an adult who received the AZD1222 COVID-19 vaccine.

This clone was detected only once. The gene calls are TRBV7-2 and TRBJ2-5; no clear D gene. Germline CDR1 reads SGHTA; CDR2 reads FQGNSA. This CDR3 spans 13 amino acids. Deletions cut 7 bases from V and 5 bases from J, with 14 bases between. The CDR3 DNA sequence: TGTGCCAGCACCCTCATGGTCGGGGAGACCCAGTACTTC. It codes for CASTLMVGETQYF.

The rearrangement uses TRBV5-8 and TRBJ2-7; 7 bases line up with TRBD1. This CDR3 is 15 amino acids long. The trim removed 0 bases at V and 0 bases at J, leaving 3 bases unmatched. Looked up from germline, CDR1 is SGHTS and CDR2 is YDEGEE. CDR3 sequence: CASSLETGSSYEQYF. CDR3 sequence (DNA): TGTGCCAGCAGCTTGGAGACAGGGAGCTCCTACGAGCAGTACTTC.

This chain connects TRBV29-1 to TRBJ2-7; D might be TRBD1 or TRBD2, each matching 5 bases. The CDR3 extends over 12 amino acids. Per germline, CDR1 SQVTM and CDR2 ANQGSEA. Trimming removed 7 bases from V and 3 bases from J, with 13 bases in between. The chain's CDR3 is CSARDASYEQYF. For the CDR3, the DNA is TGCAGCGCTCGGGACGCTAGCTACGAGCAGTACTTC.

In this sample, this clone turned up once. This chain links TRBV7-9 with TRBJ1-1; 9 positions match TRBD1. The V gene end was trimmed by 5 bases and the J gene end by 1 base; junction bases not matched to a gene: 5. The V gene's germline CDR1 is SEHNR and CDR2 FQNEAQ (reference sequence). The CDR3 totals 15 residues. The CDR3: CASSIWDRENTEAFF. Here the CDR3 DNA reads TGTGCCAGCAGCATATGGGACAGGGAGAACACTGAAGCTTTCTTT. Combining the CDR3 with reference TRBV7-9 and TRBJ1-1 gives the whole variable domain DTGVSQNPRHKITKRGQNVTFRCDPISEHNRLYWYRQTLGQGPEFLTYFQNEAQLEKSRLLSDRFSAERPKGSFSTLEIQRTEQGDSAMYLCASSIWDRENTEAFFGQGTRLTVV.

CDR3 bases: TGTGCCAGCAGCTTTTTCGGACAGGGGGCATACGAGCAGTACTTC. Protein: CASSFFGQGAYEQYF. The rearrangement links TRBV5-5 to TRBJ2-7; 11 bases are a match to TRBD1. Germline loops: CDR1 SGHKS, CDR2 YYEKEE (reference sequence). The CDR3 consists of 15 residues. V shed 2 bases, J shed 4 bases, and the junction held 5 bases outside the gene matches. The complete variable domain, with remaining parts taken from reference TRBV5-5 and TRBJ2-7, reads DAGVTQSPTHLIKTRGQQVTLRCSPISGHKSVSWYQQVLGQGPQFIFQYYEKEERGRGNFPDRFSARQFPNYSSELNVNALLLGDSALYLCASSFFGQGAYEQYFGPGTRLTVT.

CDR3 amino acids: CASSSGLAKGNEQFF. CDR3 nucleotide sequence: TGTGCCAGCAGCTCGGGACTAGCAAAGGGTAATGAGCAGTTCTTC. V usage is TRBV3-1 (or the pseudogene TRBV3-2) and J usage is TRBJ2-1, with TRBD2 identical over 9 bases. The CDR3 covers 15 residues. V trimming: 5 bases; J trimming: 7 bases; junction bases outside the gene matches: 9. CDR1 LGHDT and CDR2 YNNKEL come from the germline V gene (reference sequence).

The chain uses TRBV5-3 and TRBJ2-7, with D perhaps TRBD1 (6 bases). TRBV5-3 is labeled an ORF, and its function is uncertain. This CDR3 contains 15 residues. Trimming pared 5 bases from V and 2 bases from J, leaving 17 bases between. The CDR3 DNA reads TGTGCCAGAAGGGTATTTGGGACACCAGCCTACGAGCAGTACTTC. Encoded protein: CARRVFGTPAYEQYF.

The rearrangement links TRBV10-1 to TRBJ1-2; D possibly corresponds to TRBD1 (6 bases). The CDR3 sequence is 13 residues long. CDR1 WNHNN and CDR2 SYGVQD come from the germline V gene (reference sequence). Trimming cost V 6 bases and J 6 bases, with 14 bases left between them. CDR3 DNA: TGCGCCAGCAGGGACGCGACAGGACATGGCTACACCTTC. This codes for CASRDATGHGYTF.

The chain is built from TRBV29-1 and TRBJ2-3, with D unresolved. From germline, CDR1 is SQVTM and CDR2 ANQGSEA. V was trimmed by 6 bases and J by 2 bases, leaving 9 bases between them. This CDR3 spans 12 amino acids. The CDR3 DNA sequence: TGCAGCGTATCGGCTATCACAGATACGCAGTATTTT. As protein: CSVSAITDTQYF.

The chain is built from TRBV4-2 and TRBJ2-5; D is uncertain. The CDR3 runs 15 residues. Germline CDR1 LGHNA, CDR2 YNFKEQ. V lost 2 bases, J lost 2 bases, and 12 bases lay in between. DNA for the CDR3: TGTGCCAGCAGCCAACTAGGACCCGTACAAGAGACCCAGTACTTC. This encodes CASSQLGPVQETQYF.

The rearrangement links TRBV27 to TRBJ1-2; 10 bases match TRBD1. V was clipped by 6 bases and J by 4 bases; unmatched bases: 8. Germline assignment: CDR1 MNHEY and CDR2 SMNVEV (reference sequence). The CDR3 length is 15 residues. This CDR3 is CASSQTGGAVYGYTF. In DNA form, the CDR3 reads TGTGCCAGCAGCCAGACAGGGGGCGCGGTCTATGGCTACACCTTC.

The gene calls are TRBV9 and TRBJ1-5, with TRBD1 as a possible D gene (6 bases). The V end lost 3 bases, the J end lost 3 bases, and 13 bases lay between the germline ends. CDR1 is SGDLS and CDR2 is YYNGEE in the germline V gene. The CDR3 totals 15 residues. CDR3 in DNA: TGTGCCAGCAGCGGAGGGGGAGGGGACAATCAGCCCCAGCATTTT. Translation: CASSGGGGDNQPQHF.

The chain has TRBV5-4 and TRBJ2-3; possible D gene TRBD2, 6 bases. The V gene's germline CDR1 is SGHNT and CDR2 YYREEE (reference sequence). The V and J ends lost 3 bases and 0 bases respectively, with 17 bases between them. The CDR3 sequence is 17 residues long. The CDR3 spells CASSYGIAGSSTDTQYF. CDR3 coding DNA: TGTGCCAGCAGCTATGGGATTGCGGGATCTAGCACAGATACGCAGTATTTT.

The chain combines TRBV18 with TRBJ1-6; weak D call: TRBD1 (5 bases). V gave up 0 bases and J gave up 6 bases, with 12 bases separating them. Germline CDR1 and CDR2: KGHSH and LQKENI. CDR3 size: 16 residues. The DNA for the CDR3 is TGTGCCAGCTCACCACCGCTGGCAGGGAGTAATTCACCCCTCCACTTT. Amino acid sequence: CASSPPLAGSNSPLHF.

CDR3 DNA sequence: TGTGCCAGCAGCTTAGGGGCCCATGAAAAACTGTTTTTT. Translation gives CASSLGAHEKLFF. The gene calls are TRBV7-2 and TRBJ1-4; D ambiguous. Germline V gene lookup returns CDR1 SGHTA and CDR2 FQGNSA. The CDR3 spans 13 residues. Trimming removed 1 base from V and 6 bases from J, with 6 bases in between.

This clone has just one count. This sequence joins TRBV11-2 and TRBJ2-2; D perhaps matches TRBD2 (5 bases). The CDR3 has 17 residues. The V and J ends lost 5 bases and 3 bases respectively, with 19 bases between them. The germline V gene encodes CDR1 SGHAT and CDR2 FQNNGV. Here the CDR3 reads CASSPAYFGEYTGELFF. The CDR3, as DNA: TGTGCCAGCAGCCCCGCCTATTTTGGGGAGTACACCGGGGAGCTGTTTTTT.

J is TRBJ2-2 and V is TRBV19, with 10 nucleotides matching TRBD2. CDR1 is LNHDA, CDR2 SQIVND, per germline (reference sequence). This CDR3 region has 15 residues. J was trimmed by 4 bases and V by 4 bases; bases with no gene match: 3. Here the CDR3 reads CASSTIAGGTGELFF. The CDR3 region has the DNA TGTGCCAGTAGTACGATAGCGGGGGGCACCGGGGAGCTGTTTTTT. Looking up the rest from reference TRBV19 and TRBJ2-2 gives the full variable domain: DGGITQSPKYLFRKEGQNVTLSCEQNLNHDAMYWYRQDPGQGLRLIYYSQIVNDFQKGDIAEGYSVSREKKESFPLTVTSAQKNPTAFYLCASSTIAGGTGELFFGEGSRLTVL.

This clone has just one count. This rearrangement joins TRBV9 to TRBJ2-5, with TRBD2 identical over 16 bases. The CDR3 loop spans 16 amino acids. Looked up from germline, CDR1 is SGDLS and CDR2 is YYNGEE. V was pared by 4 bases and J by 5 bases, with 5 bases of the junction left unmatched. The CDR3 DNA follows: TGTGCCAGCAGCCCGGGACTAGCGGGAGGGCCGGAGACCCAGTACTTC. Its translation is CASSPGLAGGPETQYF.

This clone came up once. The J gene is TRBJ1-5, the V gene TRBV3-1 (or the pseudogene TRBV3-2), with unresolved D. The CDR3 length is 12 residues. Trimming cost V 1 base and J 11 bases, with 9 bases left between them. From germline, CDR1 is LGHDT and CDR2 YNNKEL (reference sequence). CDR3 sequence (DNA): TGTGCCAGCAGCCAAGCCGGGCAGGCCCAGCATTTT. It codes for CASSQAGQAQHF.

The chain is built from TRBV29-1 and TRBJ1-2; TRBD1 is a possible D gene (5 bases). Germline V CDR1 and CDR2: SQVTM, ANQGSEA. The length of the CDR3 is 15 residues. Trimming removed 3 bases at V and 0 bases at J, with 14 bases between. CDR3 loop: CSVETRQKSNYGYTF. The CDR3 nucleotides are TGCAGCGTTGAGACTCGACAGAAATCTAACTATGGCTACACCTTC.

The rearrangement uses TRBV18 and TRBJ2-1; D possibly corresponds to TRBD1 (7 bases). CDR1 and CDR2 from the germline V gene are KGHSH and LQKENI. Trimming left V 3 bases short and J 6 bases short, with 12 bases between. This CDR3 has 14 residues. The DNA for the CDR3 is TGTGCCAGCTCACCCCAGGGGGGTGGCAATGAGCAGTTCTTC. Protein product: CASSPQGGGNEQFF.

This chain uses TRBV2 with TRBJ2-5, with D unclear. The CDR3 length is 13 residues. In germline, CDR1 is SNHLY, CDR2 FYNNEI. Trimming cost V 4 bases and J 2 bases, with 8 bases left between them. For the CDR3, the DNA is TGTGCCAGCAGTGGTTACATACAAGAGACCCAGTACTTC. Encoded protein: CASSGYIQETQYF. Full variable domain (rest looked up from reference TRBV2 and TRBJ2-5): EPEVTQTPSHQVTQMGQEVILRCVPISNHLYFYWYRQILGQKVEFLVSFYNNEISEKSEIFDDQFSVERPDGSNFTLKIRSTKLEDSAMYFCASSGYIQETQYFGPGTRLLVL.

The rearrangement uses TRBV9 and TRBJ2-7, with TRBD2 matching over 8 bases. Germline assignment: CDR1 SGDLS and CDR2 YYNGEE. Losses at the gene ends were 0 bases for V and 6 bases for J; bases not matched to a gene: 5. CDR3 size: 14 residues. In DNA form, the CDR3 reads TGTGCCAGCAGCGTAGGTAGCGGGAAACGCGAGCAGTACTTC. This encodes CASSVGSGKREQYF.

This clone was observed a single time. V gene TRBV28 combines with J gene TRBJ2-7; D is unresolved. Germline V gives CDR1 MDHEN, CDR2 SYDVKM. This CDR3 comprises 15 residues. Trimming removed 2 bases from V and 2 bases from J, with 13 bases in between. The CDR3 bases are TGTGCCAGCAGTTTAACCCAGGTGGGTGCCTACGAGCAGTACTTC. Translating it yields CASSLTQVGAYEQYF.

This clone was seen only once. CDR3 coding DNA: TGCAGCGTCCTTACCCTGGGCAAGGGGGGGATGGAAGCTTTCTTT. It encodes CSVLTLGKGGMEAFF. The chain couples TRBV29-1 to TRBJ1-1; D might be TRBD1 (6 bases). In germline, CDR1 is SQVTM, CDR2 ANQGSEA. The CDR3 length is 15 residues. The V end was cut by 6 bases, the J end by 8 bases, with 25 bases between.